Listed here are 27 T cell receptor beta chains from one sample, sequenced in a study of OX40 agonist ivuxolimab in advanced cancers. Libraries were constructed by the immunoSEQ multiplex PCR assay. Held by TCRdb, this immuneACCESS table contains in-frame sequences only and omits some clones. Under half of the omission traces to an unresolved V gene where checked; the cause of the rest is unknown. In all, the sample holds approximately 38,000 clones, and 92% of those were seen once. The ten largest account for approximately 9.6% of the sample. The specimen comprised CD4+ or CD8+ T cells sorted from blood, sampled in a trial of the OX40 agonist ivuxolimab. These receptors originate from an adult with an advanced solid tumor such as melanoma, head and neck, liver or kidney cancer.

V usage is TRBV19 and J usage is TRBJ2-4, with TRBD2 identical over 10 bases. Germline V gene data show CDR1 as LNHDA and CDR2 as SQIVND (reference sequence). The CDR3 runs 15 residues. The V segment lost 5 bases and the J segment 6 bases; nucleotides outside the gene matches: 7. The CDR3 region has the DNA TGTGCCAGTAGTCCCCGGACTAGCGGCTTAAACATTCAGTACTTC. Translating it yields CASSPRTSGLNIQYF. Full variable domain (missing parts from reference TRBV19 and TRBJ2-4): DGGITQSPKYLFRKEGQNVTLSCEQNLNHDAMYWYRQDPGQGLRLIYYSQIVNDFQKGDIAEGYSVSREKKESFPLTVTSAQKNPTAFYLCASSPRTSGLNIQYFGAGTRLSVL.

This chain's CDR3 is CASSDLAGNQPQHF. The CDR3 DNA sequence: TGTGCCAGCAGTGATTTGGCGGGTAATCAGCCCCAGCATTTT. This chain joins TRBV6-4 and TRBJ1-5; D is undetermined. Per the germline V gene, CDR1 is MRHNA and CDR2 is SNTAGT. Trimming took 3 bases from V and 4 from J, leaving 10 bases between them. The length of the CDR3 is 14 residues.

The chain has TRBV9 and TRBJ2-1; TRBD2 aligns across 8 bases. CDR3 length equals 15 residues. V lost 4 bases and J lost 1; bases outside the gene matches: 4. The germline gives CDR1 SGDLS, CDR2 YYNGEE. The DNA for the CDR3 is TGTGCCAGCAGCCCCAGCGGGAGTTCCTACAATGAGCAGTTCTTC. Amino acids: CASSPSGSSYNEQFF.

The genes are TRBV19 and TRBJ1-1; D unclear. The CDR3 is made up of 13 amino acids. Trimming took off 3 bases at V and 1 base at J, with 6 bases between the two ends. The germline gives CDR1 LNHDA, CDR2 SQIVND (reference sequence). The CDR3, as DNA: TGTGCCAGTAGTATTTCAGGGAACACTGAAGCTTTCTTT. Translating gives CASSISGNTEAFF.

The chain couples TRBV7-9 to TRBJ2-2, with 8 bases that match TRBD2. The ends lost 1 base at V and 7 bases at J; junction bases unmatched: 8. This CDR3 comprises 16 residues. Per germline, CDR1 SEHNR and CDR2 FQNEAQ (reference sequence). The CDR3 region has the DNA TGTGCCAGCAGCTTAGGAGCGGGAGCTCGACTCGGGGAGCTGTTTTTT. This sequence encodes CASSLGAGARLGELFF. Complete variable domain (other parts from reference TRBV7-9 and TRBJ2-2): DTGVSQNPRHKITKRGQNVTFRCDPISEHNRLYWYRQTLGQGPEFLTYFQNEAQLEKSRLLSDRFSAERPKGSFSTLEIQRTEQGDSAMYLCASSLGAGARLGELFFGEGSRLTVL.

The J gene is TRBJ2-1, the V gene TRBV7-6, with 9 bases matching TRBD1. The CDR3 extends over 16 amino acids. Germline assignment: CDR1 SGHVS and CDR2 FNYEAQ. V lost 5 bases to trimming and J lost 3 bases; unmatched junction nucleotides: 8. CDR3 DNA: TGTGCCAGCAGCGCTACAGGGGGCAACTTCTACAATGAGCAGTTCTTC. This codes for CASSATGGNFYNEQFF.

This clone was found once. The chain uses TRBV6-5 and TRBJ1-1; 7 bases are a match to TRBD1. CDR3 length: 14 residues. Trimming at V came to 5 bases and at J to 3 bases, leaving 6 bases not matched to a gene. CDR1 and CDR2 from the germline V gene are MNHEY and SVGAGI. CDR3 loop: CASSDRAGDTEAFF. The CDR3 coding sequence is TGTGCCAGCAGTGACAGGGCAGGCGACACTGAAGCTTTCTTT.

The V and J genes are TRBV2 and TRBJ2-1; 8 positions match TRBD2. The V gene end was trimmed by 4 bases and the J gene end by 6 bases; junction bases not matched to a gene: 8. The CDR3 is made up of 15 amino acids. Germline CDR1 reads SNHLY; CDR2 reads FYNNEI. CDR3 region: CASSVSGGRSNEQFF. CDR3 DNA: TGTGCCAGCAGTGTATCCGGCGGGAGGAGCAATGAGCAGTTCTTC.

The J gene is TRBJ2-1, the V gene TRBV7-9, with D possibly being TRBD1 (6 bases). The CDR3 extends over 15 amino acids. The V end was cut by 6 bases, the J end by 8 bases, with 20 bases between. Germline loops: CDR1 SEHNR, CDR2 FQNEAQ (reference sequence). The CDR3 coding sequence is TGTGCCAGCAGGGTGACAGGCGCCATCGTCGATGAGCAGTTCTTC. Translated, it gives CASRVTGAIVDEQFF.

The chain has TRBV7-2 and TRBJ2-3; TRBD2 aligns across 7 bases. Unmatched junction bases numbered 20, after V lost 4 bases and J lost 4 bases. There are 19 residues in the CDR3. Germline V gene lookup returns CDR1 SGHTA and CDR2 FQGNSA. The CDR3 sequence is CASSSPGFGRRRGSDTQYF. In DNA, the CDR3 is TGTGCCAGCAGCTCCCCTGGGTTCGGGAGGCGCCGGGGATCAGATACGCAGTATTTT.

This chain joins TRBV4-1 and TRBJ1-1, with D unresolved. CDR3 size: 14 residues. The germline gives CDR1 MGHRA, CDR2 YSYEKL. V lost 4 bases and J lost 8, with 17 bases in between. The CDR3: CASSPLLGRLEAFF. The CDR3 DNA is TGCGCCAGCAGCCCCCTCTTGGGGAGGCTGGAAGCTTTCTTT.

CDR3 amino acids: CASSLELPGHYEQYF. In DNA, the CDR3 is TGTGCCAGCAGCTTAGAACTCCCCGGGCATTACGAGCAGTACTTC. The V gene is TRBV7-9, the J gene TRBJ2-7; D is uncertain. The CDR3 length is 15 residues. V lost 1 base to trimming and J lost 4 bases, with 14 bases between them. Germline CDR1 is SEHNR and CDR2 is FQNEAQ (reference sequence). Full variable domain (rest looked up from reference TRBV7-9 and TRBJ2-7): DTGVSQNPRHKITKRGQNVTFRCDPISEHNRLYWYRQTLGQGPEFLTYFQNEAQLEKSRLLSDRFSAERPKGSFSTLEIQRTEQGDSAMYLCASSLELPGHYEQYFGPGTRLTVT.

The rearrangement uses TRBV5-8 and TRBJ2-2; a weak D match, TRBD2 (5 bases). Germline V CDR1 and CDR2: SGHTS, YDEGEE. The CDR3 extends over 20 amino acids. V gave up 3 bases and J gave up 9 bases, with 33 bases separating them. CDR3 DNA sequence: TGTGCCAGCAGCTCTGGGCCGTTACTAGGAGAAGTTAGAGGGAGCTGGGAGCTGTTTTTT. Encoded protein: CASSSGPLLGEVRGSWELFF. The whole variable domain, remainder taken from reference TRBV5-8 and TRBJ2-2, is EAGVTQSPTHLIKTRGQQATLRCSPISGHTSVYWYQQALGLGLQFLLWYDEGEERNRGNFPPRFSGRQFPNYSSELNVNALELEDSALYLCASSSGPLLGEVRGSWELFFGEGSRLTVL.

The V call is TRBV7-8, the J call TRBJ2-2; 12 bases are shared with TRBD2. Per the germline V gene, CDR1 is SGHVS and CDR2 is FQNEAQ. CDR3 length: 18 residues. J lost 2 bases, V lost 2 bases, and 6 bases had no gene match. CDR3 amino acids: CASSLFGTSGFNTGELFF. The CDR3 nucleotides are TGTGCCAGCAGCTTATTTGGGACTAGCGGGTTCAACACCGGGGAGCTGTTTTTT.

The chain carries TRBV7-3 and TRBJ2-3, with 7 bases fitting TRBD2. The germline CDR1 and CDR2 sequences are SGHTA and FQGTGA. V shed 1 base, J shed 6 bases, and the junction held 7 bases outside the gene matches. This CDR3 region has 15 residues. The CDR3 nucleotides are TGTGCCAGCAGCTTAAATTGCGGGAGAGGGGATACGCAGTATTTT. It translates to CASSLNCGRGDTQYF.

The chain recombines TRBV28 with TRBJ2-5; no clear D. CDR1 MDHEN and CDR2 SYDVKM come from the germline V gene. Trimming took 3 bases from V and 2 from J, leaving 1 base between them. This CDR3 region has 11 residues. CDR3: CASSFQETQYF. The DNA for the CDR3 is TGTGCCAGCAGTTTTCAAGAGACCCAGTACTTC.

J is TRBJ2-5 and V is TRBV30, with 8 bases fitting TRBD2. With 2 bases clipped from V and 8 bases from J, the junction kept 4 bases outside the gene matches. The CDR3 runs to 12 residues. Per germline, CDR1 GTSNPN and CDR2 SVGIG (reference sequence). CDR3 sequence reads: CAWSLGRATQYF. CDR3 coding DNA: TGTGCCTGGAGTCTCGGGAGGGCCACCCAGTACTTC.

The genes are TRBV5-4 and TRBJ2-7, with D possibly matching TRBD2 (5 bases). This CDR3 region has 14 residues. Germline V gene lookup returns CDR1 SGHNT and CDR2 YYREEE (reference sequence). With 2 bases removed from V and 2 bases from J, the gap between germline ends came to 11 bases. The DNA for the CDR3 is TGTGCCAGCAGCTTCCAGCGGCCCGCCTACGAGCAGTACTTC. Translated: CASSFQRPAYEQYF.

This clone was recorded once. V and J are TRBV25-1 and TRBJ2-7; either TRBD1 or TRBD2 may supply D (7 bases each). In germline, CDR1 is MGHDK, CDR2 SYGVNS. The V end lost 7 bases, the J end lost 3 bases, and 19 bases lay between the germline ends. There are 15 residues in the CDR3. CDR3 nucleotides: TGTGCCAGCACCCCAGGGGGAGGGGCTCTCTACGAGCAGTACTTC. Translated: CASTPGGGALYEQYF.

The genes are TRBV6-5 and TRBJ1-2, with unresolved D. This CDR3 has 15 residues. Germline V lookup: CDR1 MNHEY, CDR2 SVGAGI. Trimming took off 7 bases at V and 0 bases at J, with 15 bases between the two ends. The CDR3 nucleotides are TGTGCCAGCACGGTTGGAGTAACAGCTAACTATGGCTACACCTTC. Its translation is CASTVGVTANYGYTF.

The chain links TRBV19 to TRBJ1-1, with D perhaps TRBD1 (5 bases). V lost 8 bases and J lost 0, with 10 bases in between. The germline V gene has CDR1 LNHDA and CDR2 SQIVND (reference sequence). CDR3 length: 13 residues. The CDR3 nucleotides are TGTGCCAGTTCGGACACGCTGAACACTGAAGCTTTCTTT. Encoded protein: CASSDTLNTEAFF.

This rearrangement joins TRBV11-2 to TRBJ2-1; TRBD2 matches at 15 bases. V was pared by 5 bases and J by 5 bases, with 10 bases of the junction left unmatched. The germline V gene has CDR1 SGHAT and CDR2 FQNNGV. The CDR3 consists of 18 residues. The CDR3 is CASSAVPGLAGGDNEQFF. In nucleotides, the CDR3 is TGTGCCAGCAGCGCAGTTCCGGGACTAGCGGGAGGAGACAATGAGCAGTTCTTC.

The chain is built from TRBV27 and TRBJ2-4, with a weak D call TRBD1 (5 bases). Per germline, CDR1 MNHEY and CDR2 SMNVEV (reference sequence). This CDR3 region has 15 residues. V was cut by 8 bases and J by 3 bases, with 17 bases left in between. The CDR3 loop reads CASPHRKGDKNIQYF. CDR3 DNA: TGTGCCAGCCCGCACAGGAAAGGAGACAAAAACATTCAGTACTTC.

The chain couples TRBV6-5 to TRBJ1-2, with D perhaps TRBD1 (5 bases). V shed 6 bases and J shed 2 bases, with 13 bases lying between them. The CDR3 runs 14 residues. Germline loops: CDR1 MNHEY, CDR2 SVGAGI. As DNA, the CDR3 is TGTGCCAGCAGCCCCTCCGAGGGGAACTATGGCTACACCTTC. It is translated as CASSPSEGNYGYTF.

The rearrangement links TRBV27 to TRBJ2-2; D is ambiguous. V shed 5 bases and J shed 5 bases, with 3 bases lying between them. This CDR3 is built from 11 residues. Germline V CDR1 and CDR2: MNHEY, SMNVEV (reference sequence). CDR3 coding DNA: TGTGCCAGCAGTGCGACCGGGGAGCTGTTTTTT. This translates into CASSATGELFF.

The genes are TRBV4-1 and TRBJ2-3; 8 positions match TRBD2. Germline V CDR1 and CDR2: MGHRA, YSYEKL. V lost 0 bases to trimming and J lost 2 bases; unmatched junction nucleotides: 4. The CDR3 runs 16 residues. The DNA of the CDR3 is TGCGCCAGCAGCCAAGAAGGAGCGGGAGCCACAGATACGCAGTATTTT. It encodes CASSQEGAGATDTQYF.

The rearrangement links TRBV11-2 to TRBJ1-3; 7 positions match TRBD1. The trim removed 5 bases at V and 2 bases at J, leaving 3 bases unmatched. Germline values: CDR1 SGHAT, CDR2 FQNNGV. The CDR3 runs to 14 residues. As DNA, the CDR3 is TGTGCCAGCAGCCAGACAGGGACTGGAAACACCATATATTTT. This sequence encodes CASSQTGTGNTIYF.